Following are 11 T cell receptor beta chains from one sample sequenced in a study of tumor-infiltrating lymphocytes in oesophageal squamous cell carcinoma. TCRdb itself ran the PCR reads through MiXCR, one entry per CDR3 protein. The data hold roughly 12,000 distinct CDR3 sequences, with approximately 49% observed a single time. The material sequenced was esophageal tumor tissue. Source of these receptors: a male donor with esophageal squamous cell carcinoma.

The sample holds many counts of this clonotype. V usage is TRBV5-4 and J usage is TRBJ1-6; D is ambiguous. Germline V gene sequence: CDR1 SGHNT, CDR2 YYREEE (reference sequence). Between the trimmed V and J ends, which lost 0 bases and 7 bases, there was a span of 20 bases. The CDR3 contains 18 residues. In DNA, the CDR3 is TGTGCCAGCAGCTTGGATATACCAGGTCCCACCAGGAATTCACCCCTCCACTTT. It encodes CASSLDIPGPTRNSPLHF.

There are many counts of this clonotype. The rearrangement joins TRBV19 to TRBJ2-1; 9 bases are a match to TRBD1. The J segment lost 4 bases and the V segment lost 9 bases, leaving 10 bases of the junction unmatched. CDR1 and CDR2 (germline): LNHDA, SQIVND (reference sequence). The CDR3 totals 15 residues. CDR3 protein: CASSLGQGRYNEQFF. CDR3 DNA sequence: TGTGCCAGCTCTCTGGGACAGGGCCGTTACAATGAGCAGTTCTTC.

This clonotype came up many times. This chain joins TRBV5-1 and TRBJ2-3; 10 bases agree with TRBD2. TRBJ2-1 explains the end of the DNA better; the J call may be wrong. Germline CDR1 reads SGHRS; CDR2 reads YFSETQ. The CDR3 has 18 residues. For the CDR3, the DNA is TGCGCCAGCAGCTTGGCCGCCCCTAGCGGGAGTGGGGGGAATGAGCAGTTCTTC. It is translated as CASSLAAPSGSGGNEQFF.

This clonotype appeared a few times. The chain links TRBV7-8 to TRBJ2-5, with 7 bases aligning to TRBD2. Germline CDR1 is SGHVS and CDR2 is FQNEAQ. Trimming at V came to 4 bases and at J to 11 bases, leaving 16 bases not matched to a gene. This CDR3 spans 15 amino acids. The CDR3, as DNA: TGTGCCAGCAGCTCCCGGGACTACCCTCCGAGGGAGCAGTACTTC. Protein sequence: CASSSRDYPPREQYF.

The CDR3 DNA reads as TGTGCCAGCAGCTTATTATTGATTGCGGGAGTAGCTAATGAGCAGTTCTTC. It specifies CASSLLLIAGVANEQFF. The chain couples TRBV7-2 to TRBJ2-5; 7 nucleotides align to TRBD2. The end of the DNA aligns better with TRBJ2-1, so the J call may be wrong. The CDR3 contains 17 residues. Germline V gene data show CDR1 as SGHTA and CDR2 as FQGNSA.

This clonotype has only a few counts. This chain joins TRBV6-5 and TRBJ2-1, with a possible D match to TRBD2 (6 bases). Gene TRBJ2-5 matches the end of the DNA better, so the J call may be wrong. Per germline, CDR1 MNHEY and CDR2 SVGAGI. This CDR3 has 14 amino acids. The CDR3 bases are TGTGCCAGCAGTTACTCGGGGGGAGGAGAGACCCAGTACTTC. Translated: CASSYSGGGETQYF.

The rearrangement joins TRBV7-8 to TRBJ2-1, with a tentative D call TRBD2 (5 bases). The CDR3 covers 15 residues. The germline gives CDR1 SGHVS, CDR2 FQNEAQ. V lost 1 base to trimming and J lost 0 bases, with 7 bases between them. CDR3 nucleotide sequence: TGTGCCAGCAGCTTAGGGACTCTCTCCTACAATGAGCAGTTCTTC. Encoded protein: CASSLGTLSYNEQFF.

By share of the sample, this clonotype is medium-sized. The chain joins TRBV12-3 or TRBV12-4 to TRBJ2-5, with a tentative D call TRBD1 (5 bases). CDR3 size: 13 residues. V lost 8 bases to trimming and J lost 1 base, with 11 bases between them. For the CDR3, the DNA is TGTGCCAGCGCAGGGCGTCTCCAAGAGACCCAGTACTTC. It specifies CASAGRLQETQYF.

There are many counts of this clonotype. The chain has TRBV6-1 and TRBJ2-7; D is perhaps TRBD2 (5 bases). Trimming pared 0 bases from V and 7 bases from J, leaving 10 bases between. Germline CDR1 reads MNHNS; CDR2 reads SASEGT. The CDR3 contains 13 residues. DNA of the CDR3: TGTGCCAGCAGTGAAGCCGTCCAGCGGGAGCAGTACTTC. It codes for CASSEAVQREQYF.

This clonotype was observed a few times. The chain has TRBV7-2 and TRBJ2-7; 8 bases fit TRBD2. The J call is doubtful: the DNA matches TRBJ2-5 better. Per germline, CDR1 SGHTA and CDR2 FQGNSA. The CDR3 runs 16 residues. The CDR3 DNA reads TGTGCCAGCAGCTTAGCGAGCGGGAGATTGCAAGAGACCCAGTACTTC. Its translation is CASSLASGRLQETQYF.

The rearrangement uses TRBV7-2 and TRBJ2-3, with 9 bases that match TRBD1. This CDR3 has 16 residues. From germline, CDR1 is SGHTA and CDR2 FQGNSA. V lost 0 bases to trimming and J lost 6 bases; unmatched junction nucleotides: 7. The chain's CDR3 is CASSLAGQGRSDTQYF. The CDR3 DNA follows: TGTGCCAGCAGCTTAGCGGGACAGGGCAGATCGGATACGCAGTATTTT.